These T cell receptor beta chains were read from a single sample in a study of yellow fever vaccine responses in identical twins. TCRdb reprocessed the RT-PCR reads with MiXCR, giving one entry per CDR3 protein. This table has about 12,000 distinct CDR3 sequences, roughly 86% appearing once. The sequencing here drew on T cells from blood (PBMCs), unsorted or a sorted subset (not recorded which), taken before or after yellow fever vaccination (not recorded which). Every receptor here comes from a woman aged 18-30 years who received the yellow fever vaccine. CDR3s include the opening cysteine and the closing phenylalanine or tryptophan. Fields, in order: J gene, clone size, D gene, V gene, CDR3 DNA, CDR3 protein. A D gene is named only where the DNA matches it firmly. Clone size is given for some rows only: seen once, a few or many times, or a class if the clone is expanded.

>TRBJ2-7|once|TRBD1|TRBV7-9
TGTGCCAGCAGCTTAGCCGGGACAGGGGACGAGCAGTACTTC
CASSLAGTGDEQYF
>TRBJ2-6|-|TRBD2|TRBV4-1
TGCGCCAGCAGCCAAGATGGCGGGGGCTCTGGGGCCAACGTCCTGACTTTC
CASSQDGGGSGANVLTF
>TRBJ2-1|-|TRBD1|TRBV6-1
TGTGCCAGCACCTTTATAAGACAGGGTAGAGATGAGCAGTTCTTC
CASTFIRQGRDEQFF
>TRBJ2-1|-|-|TRBV4-3
TGCGCCAGCAGCCAAGTTATAAACAATGAGCAGTTCTTC
CASSQVINNEQFF
>TRBJ2-7|-|-|TRBV11-3
TGTGCCAGCAGCTTAGATACGGACGAGCAGTACTTC
CASSLDTDEQYF
>TRBJ2-7|-|-|TRBV27
TGTGCCAGCAGTTACGGACCGGGCTCCTACGAGCAGTACTTC
CASSYGPGSYEQYF
>TRBJ2-7|-|-|TRBV19
TGTGCCAGTAGTATCCAGGGAAAAACCTACGAGCAGTACTTC
CASSIQGKTYEQYF
>TRBJ2-6|-|-|TRBV7-3
TGTGCCAGCAGCTTAGGGGGAGCAGGGGCCAACGTCCTGACTTTC
CASSLGGAGANVLTF
>TRBJ2-1|-|TRBD2|TRBV7-3
TGTGCCAGCAGCTTAAGGGGGGGGGACTGGTCCAATGAGCAGTTCTTC
CASSLRGGDWSNEQFF
>TRBJ2-3|-|TRBD2|TRBV29-1
TGCAGCGTACGACTAGCGGGAAGCACAGATACGCAGTATTTT
CSVRLAGSTDTQYF
>TRBJ2-1|-|TRBD1|TRBV19
TGTGCCAGTAGTATAGTCCGGGACAGGGTACATGAGCAGTTCTTC
CASSIVRDRVHEQFF
>TRBJ2-1|-|-|TRBV2
TGTGCCAGCAGTGAAACTCAAGAGCAGTTCTTC
CASSETQEQFF
>TRBJ2-1|-|-|TRBV7-6
TGTGCCAGCAGCCCCGATTCGGAGGACAATGAGCAGTTCTTC
CASSPDSEDNEQFF
>TRBJ1-3|-|-|TRBV19
TGTGCCAGTAGTATACGAGGAGGACTCTCTGGAAACACCATATATTTT
CASSIRGGLSGNTIYF
>TRBJ1-2|few|-|TRBV10-1
TGCGCCAGCAGACAGGGCTATGGCTACACCTTC
CASRQGYGYTF
>TRBJ2-1|few|TRBD2|TRBV5-1
TGCGCCAGCAGCCGTCAGGGACAGAGCGGGGGGTCCTCCTACAATGAGCAGTTCTTC
CASSRQGQSGGSSYNEQFF
>TRBJ1-5|-|-|TRBV28
TGTGCCAGCAGTCCCCTTACCGGACTGCTCAATCAGCCCCAGCATTTT
CASSPLTGLLNQPQHF
>TRBJ2-1|-|-|TRBV28
TGTGCCAGCAGTTTTGCAATTCCTGAGCAGTTCTTC
CASSFAIPEQFF
>TRBJ1-2|few|-|TRBV29-1
TGCAGCGTGGGTCCGGCCACCTATGGCTACACCTTC
CSVGPATYGYTF
>TRBJ2-5|-|-|TRBV7-9
TGTGCCAGCAGCTTAGTGGCATCCTACGGTGAGACCCAGTACTTC
CASSLVASYGETQYF
>TRBJ1-6|-|TRBD1|TRBV19
TGTGCCAGTACGTCCCTCGCCCAACAGGGGAGGAATTCACCCCTCCACTTT
CASTSLAQQGRNSPLHF
>TRBJ1-2|-|-|TRBV28
TGTGCCAGCAGTTTGGCCCTCCCTAACTATGGCTACACCTTC
CASSLALPNYGYTF
>TRBJ2-7|-|-|TRBV29-1
TGCAGCGTTGAAGAACTCGGCGAGCAGTACTTC
CSVEELGEQYF
>TRBJ1-6|-|-|TRBV19
TGTGCCAGTACCCCAGGAGCTGGGAATTCACCCCTCCACTTT
CASTPGAGNSPLHF
>TRBJ2-5|-|-|TRBV18
TGTGCCAGCTCACCTATTCCCAGCGGATGGAGAGAGACCCAGTACTTC
CASSPIPSGWRETQYF
>TRBJ2-7|-|TRBD1|TRBV5-1
TGCGCCAGCAGCATTGGGACAGGGTCCTACGAGCAGTACTTC
CASSIGTGSYEQYF
>TRBJ2-3|few|-|TRBV12-3/TRBV12-4
TGTGCCAGCAGTGGCTTAAACACAGATACGCAGTATTTT
CASSGLNTDTQYF
>TRBJ2-7|-|-|TRBV18
TGTGCCAGCTCACCACCGGGCGCCTACGAGCAGTACTTC
CASSPPGAYEQYF
>TRBJ1-2|-|TRBD1|TRBV20-1
TGCAGTGCTCCCAGACAGGGGGTACACTATGGCTACACCTTC
CSAPRQGVHYGYTF
>TRBJ2-7|-|TRBD1|TRBV12-3/TRBV12-4
TGTGCCAGCAGGACAGGGACCGAGCAGTACTTC
CASRTGTEQYF
>TRBJ2-3|-|-|TRBV11-3
TGTGCCAGCAGCTTGGGGGGCCGGGGGACAGATACGCAGTATTTT
CASSLGGRGTDTQYF
>TRBJ2-7|-|-|TRBV4-1
TGCGCCAGCAGCCATAATTACGAGCAGTACTTC
CASSHNYEQYF
>TRBJ2-1|-|-|TRBV18
TGTGCCAGCTCACCGATTACAAGCGGTTCCTACAATGAGCAGTTCTTC
CASSPITSGSYNEQFF
>TRBJ1-1|-|-|TRBV4-1
TGCGCCAGCAGCCAAGAAGAGGCCGGGATAGAAGCTTTCTTT
CASSQEEAGIEAFF
>TRBJ1-5|-|-|TRBV5-1
TGCGCCAGCAGCGTGACAGGTGATCAGCCCCAGCATTTT
CASSVTGDQPQHF
>TRBJ2-2|once|-|TRBV19
TGTGCCAGTACCCGTACGGGCGGGGAGCTGTTTTTT
CASTRTGGELFF
>TRBJ2-1|once|TRBD2|TRBV7-3
TGTGCCAGCAGCACCGGACTAGCGGGGGGTATCGATGAGCAGTTCTTC
CASSTGLAGGIDEQFF
>TRBJ2-2|-|-|TRBV7-6
TGTGCCAGCACCACGGGCCAGGGGAGAGGCGGGGAGCTGTTTTTT
CASTTGQGRGGELFF
>TRBJ1-1|few|-|TRBV29-1
TGCAGCGCAGACCGGGACGGACCTCCTAACACTGAAGCTTTCTTT
CSADRDGPPNTEAFF
>TRBJ2-7|-|TRBD1|TRBV4-3
TGCGCCAGCAGCCAAGAAGGGACAGCAATCTACGAGCAGTACTTC
CASSQEGTAIYEQYF
>TRBJ1-1|-|-|TRBV10-1
TGCGCCAGCAGCAGTACAGGTCGGGGCACTGAAGCTTTCTTT
CASSSTGRGTEAFF
>TRBJ1-2|-|-|TRBV6-1
TGTGCCAGTCGCCCCATCCCGCTTCATGAGGCAGGGGAAGGTGGCTACACCTTC
CASRPIPLHEAGEGGYTF
>TRBJ2-7|once|-|TRBV29-1
TGCAGCGTTGAAGCGGGCTACGAGCAGTACTTC
CSVEAGYEQYF
>TRBJ2-7|-|-|TRBV7-9
TGTGCCAGCAGCTTAGCGACATCCGACGAGCAGTACTTC
CASSLATSDEQYF
>TRBJ2-5|-|-|TRBV14
TGTGCCAGCAGCCAAGATTTGGTGGCGACCCAGTACTTC
CASSQDLVATQYF
>TRBJ2-3|-|-|TRBV11-1
TGTGCCAGCAGCTTACTCGGGGGAATCTACGGCACAGATACGCAGTATTTT
CASSLLGGIYGTDTQYF
>TRBJ2-3|-|-|TRBV2
TGTGCCAGCAGTGAGTCATCAGATACGCAGTATTTT
CASSESSDTQYF
>TRBJ2-7|-|TRBD1|TRBV12-3/TRBV12-4
TGTGCCAGCAGCCGACAGGGCGACGAGCAGTACTTC
CASSRQGDEQYF
>TRBJ2-1|-|TRBD1|TRBV15
TGTGCCACCAGCAGCGGGACAGGGTCCTACAATGAGCAGTTCTTC
CATSSGTGSYNEQFF